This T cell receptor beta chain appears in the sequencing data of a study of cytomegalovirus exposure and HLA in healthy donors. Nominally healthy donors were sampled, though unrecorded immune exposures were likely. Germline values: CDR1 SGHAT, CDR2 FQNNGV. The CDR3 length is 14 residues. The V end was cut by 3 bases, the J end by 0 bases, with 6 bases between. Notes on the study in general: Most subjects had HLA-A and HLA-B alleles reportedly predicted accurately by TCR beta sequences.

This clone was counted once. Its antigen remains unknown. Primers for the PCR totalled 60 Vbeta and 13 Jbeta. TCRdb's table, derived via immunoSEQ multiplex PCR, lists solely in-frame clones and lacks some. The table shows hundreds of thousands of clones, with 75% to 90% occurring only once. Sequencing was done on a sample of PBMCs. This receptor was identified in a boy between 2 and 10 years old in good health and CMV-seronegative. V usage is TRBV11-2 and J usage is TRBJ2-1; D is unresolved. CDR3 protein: CASSFFNSYNEQFF. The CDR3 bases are TGTGCCAGCAGCTTCTTTAACTCCTACAATGAGCAGTTCTTC.